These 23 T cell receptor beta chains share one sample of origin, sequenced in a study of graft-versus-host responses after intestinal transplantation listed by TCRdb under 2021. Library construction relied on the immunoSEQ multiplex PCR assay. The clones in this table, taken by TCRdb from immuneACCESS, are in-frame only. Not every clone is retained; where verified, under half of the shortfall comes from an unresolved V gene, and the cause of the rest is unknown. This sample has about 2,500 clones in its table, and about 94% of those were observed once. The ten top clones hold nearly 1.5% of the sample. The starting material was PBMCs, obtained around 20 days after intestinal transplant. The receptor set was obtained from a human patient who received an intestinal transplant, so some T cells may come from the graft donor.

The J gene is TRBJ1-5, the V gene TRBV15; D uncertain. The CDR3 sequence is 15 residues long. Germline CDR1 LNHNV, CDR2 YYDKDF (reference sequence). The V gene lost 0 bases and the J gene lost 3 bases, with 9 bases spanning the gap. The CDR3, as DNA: TGTGCCACCAGCAGAGAAACGAGGAACAATCAGCCCCAGCATTTT. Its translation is CATSRETRNNQPQHF. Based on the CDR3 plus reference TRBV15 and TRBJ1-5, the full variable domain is DAMVIQNPRYQVTQFGKPVTLSCSQTLNHNVMYWYQQKSSQAPKLLFHYYDKDFNNEADTPDNFQSRRPNTSFCFLDIRSPGLGDTAMYLCATSRETRNNQPQHFGDGTRLSIL.

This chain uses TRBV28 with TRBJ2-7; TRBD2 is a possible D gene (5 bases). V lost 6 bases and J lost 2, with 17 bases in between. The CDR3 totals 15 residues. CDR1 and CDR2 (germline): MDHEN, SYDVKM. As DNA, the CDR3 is TGTGCCAGCAGGTCATCAGCGGTCGCTACCTACGAGCAGTACTTC. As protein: CASRSSAVATYEQYF. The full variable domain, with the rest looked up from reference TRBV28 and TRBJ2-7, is DVKVTQSSRYLVKRTGEKVFLECVQDMDHENMFWYRQDPGLGLRLIYFSYDVKMKEKGDIPEGYSVSREKKERFSLILESASTNQTSMYLCASRSSAVATYEQYFGPGTRLTVT.

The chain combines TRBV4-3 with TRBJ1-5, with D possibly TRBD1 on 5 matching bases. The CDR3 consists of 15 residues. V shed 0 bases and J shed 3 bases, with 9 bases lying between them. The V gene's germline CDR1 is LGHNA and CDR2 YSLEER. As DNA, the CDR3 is TGCGCCAGCAGCCAAGATGGACAATCCAATCAGCCCCAGCATTTT. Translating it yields CASSQDGQSNQPQHF.

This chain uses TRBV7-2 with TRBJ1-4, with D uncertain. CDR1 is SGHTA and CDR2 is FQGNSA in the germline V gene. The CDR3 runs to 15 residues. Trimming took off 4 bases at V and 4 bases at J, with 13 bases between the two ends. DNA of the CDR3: TGTGCCAGCAGCTCCGAGGTGTGGGTTAATGAAAAACTGTTTTTT. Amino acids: CASSSEVWVNEKLFF. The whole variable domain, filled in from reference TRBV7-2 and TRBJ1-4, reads GAGVSQSPSNKVTEKGKDVELRCDPISGHTALYWYRQSLGQGLEFLIYFQGNSAPDKSGLPSDRFSAERTGGSVSTLTIQRTQQEDSAVYLCASSSEVWVNEKLFFGSGTQLSVL.

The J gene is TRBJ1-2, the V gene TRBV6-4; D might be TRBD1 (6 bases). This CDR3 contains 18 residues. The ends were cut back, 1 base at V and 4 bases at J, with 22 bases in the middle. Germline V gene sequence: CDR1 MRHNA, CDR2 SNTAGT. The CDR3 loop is CASSDLGRGSRGGYGYTF. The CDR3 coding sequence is TGTGCCAGCAGTGACTTGGGCCGGGGCAGCCGAGGGGGCTATGGCTACACCTTC.

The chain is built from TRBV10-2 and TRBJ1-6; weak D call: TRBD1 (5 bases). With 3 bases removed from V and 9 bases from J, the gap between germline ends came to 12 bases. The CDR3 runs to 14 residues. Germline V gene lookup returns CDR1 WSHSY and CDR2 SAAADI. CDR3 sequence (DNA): TGCGCCAGCAGTGACAGGGTGGGGCTTTCACCCCTCCACTTT. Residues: CASSDRVGLSPLHF.

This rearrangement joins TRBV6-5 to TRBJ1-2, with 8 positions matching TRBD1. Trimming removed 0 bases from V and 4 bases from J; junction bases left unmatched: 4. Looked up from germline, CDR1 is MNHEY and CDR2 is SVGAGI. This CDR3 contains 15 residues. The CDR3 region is CASSYSGTGLYGYTF. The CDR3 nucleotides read TGTGCCAGCAGTTACTCTGGGACAGGACTCTATGGCTACACCTTC.

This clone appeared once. The DNA of the CDR3 is TGTGCCAGCAGCGGTGGATGGAGGGGGCCCTATGGCTACACCTTC. It yields the protein CASSGGWRGPYGYTF. The chain joins TRBV5-4 to TRBJ1-2; 7 bases align to TRBD1. Germline V gives CDR1 SGHNT, CDR2 YYREEE (reference sequence). The ends lost 4 bases at V and 4 bases at J; junction bases unmatched: 10. The length of the CDR3 is 15 residues.

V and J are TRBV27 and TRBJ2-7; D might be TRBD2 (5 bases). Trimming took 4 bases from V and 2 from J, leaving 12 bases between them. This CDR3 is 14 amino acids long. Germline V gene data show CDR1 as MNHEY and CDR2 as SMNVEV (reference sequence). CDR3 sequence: CASSSTSGTYEQYF. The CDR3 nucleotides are TGTGCCAGCAGTTCGACTTCCGGGACCTACGAGCAGTACTTC.

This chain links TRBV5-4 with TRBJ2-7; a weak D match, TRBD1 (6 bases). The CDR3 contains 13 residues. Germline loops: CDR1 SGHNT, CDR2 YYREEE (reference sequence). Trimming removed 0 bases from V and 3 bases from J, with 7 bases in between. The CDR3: CASSLEQGYEQYF. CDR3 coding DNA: TGTGCCAGCAGCTTGGAACAGGGCTACGAGCAGTACTTC.

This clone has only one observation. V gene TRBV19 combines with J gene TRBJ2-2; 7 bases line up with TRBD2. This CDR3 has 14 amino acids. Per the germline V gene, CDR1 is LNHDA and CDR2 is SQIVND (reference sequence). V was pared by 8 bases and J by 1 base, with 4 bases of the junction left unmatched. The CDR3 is CASFPGGNTGELFF. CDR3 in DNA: TGTGCCAGTTTCCCGGGAGGGAACACCGGGGAGCTGTTTTTT.

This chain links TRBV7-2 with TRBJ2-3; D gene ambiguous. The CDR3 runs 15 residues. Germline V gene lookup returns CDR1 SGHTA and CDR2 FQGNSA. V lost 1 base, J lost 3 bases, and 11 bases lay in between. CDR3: CASSLVKLVTDTQYF. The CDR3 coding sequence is TGTGCCAGCAGCTTAGTAAAACTGGTTACAGATACGCAGTATTTT. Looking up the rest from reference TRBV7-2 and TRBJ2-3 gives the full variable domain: GAGVSQSPSNKVTEKGKDVELRCDPISGHTALYWYRQSLGQGLEFLIYFQGNSAPDKSGLPSDRFSAERTGGSVSTLTIQRTQQEDSAVYLCASSLVKLVTDTQYFGPGTRLTVL.

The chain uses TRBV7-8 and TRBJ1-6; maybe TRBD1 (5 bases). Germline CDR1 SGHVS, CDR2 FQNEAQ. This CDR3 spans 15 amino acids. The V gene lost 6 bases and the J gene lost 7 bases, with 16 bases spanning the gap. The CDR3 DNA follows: TGTGCCAGCAGTCCAAAAGACAGCAGAAATTCACCCCTCCACTTT. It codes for CASSPKDSRNSPLHF. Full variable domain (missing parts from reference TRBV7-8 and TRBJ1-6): GAGVSQSPRYKVAKRGQDVALRCDPISGHVSLFWYQQALGQGPEFLTYFQNEAQLDKSGLPSDRFFAERPEGSVSTLKIQRTQQEDSAVYLCASSPKDSRNSPLHFGNGTRLTVT.

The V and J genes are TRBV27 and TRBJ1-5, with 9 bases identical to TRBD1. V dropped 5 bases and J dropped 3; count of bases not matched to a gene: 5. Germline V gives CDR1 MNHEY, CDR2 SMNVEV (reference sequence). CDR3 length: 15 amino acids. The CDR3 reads CASSITGGINQPQHF. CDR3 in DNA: TGTGCCAGCAGTATCACAGGGGGCATCAATCAGCCCCAGCATTTT.

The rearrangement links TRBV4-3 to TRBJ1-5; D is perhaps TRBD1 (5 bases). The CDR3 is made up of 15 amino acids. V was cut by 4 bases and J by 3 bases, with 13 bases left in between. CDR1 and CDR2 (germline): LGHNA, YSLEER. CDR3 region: CASSPDGGPNQPQHF. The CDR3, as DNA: TGCGCCAGCAGCCCCGACGGGGGACCCAATCAGCCCCAGCATTTT.

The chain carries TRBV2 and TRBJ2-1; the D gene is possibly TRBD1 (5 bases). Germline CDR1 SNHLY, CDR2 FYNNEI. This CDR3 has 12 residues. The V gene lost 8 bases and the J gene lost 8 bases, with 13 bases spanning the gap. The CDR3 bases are TGTGCCAGCGGTGGTCAGGGCGATGAGCAGTTCTTC. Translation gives CASGGQGDEQFF.

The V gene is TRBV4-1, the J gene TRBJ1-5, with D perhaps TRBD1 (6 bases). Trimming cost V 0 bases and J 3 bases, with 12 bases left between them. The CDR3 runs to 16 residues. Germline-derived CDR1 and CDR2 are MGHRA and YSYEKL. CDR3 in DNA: TGCGCCAGCAGCCAAGATGCAGGGGTCGACAATCAGCCCCAGCATTTT. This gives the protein CASSQDAGVDNQPQHF.

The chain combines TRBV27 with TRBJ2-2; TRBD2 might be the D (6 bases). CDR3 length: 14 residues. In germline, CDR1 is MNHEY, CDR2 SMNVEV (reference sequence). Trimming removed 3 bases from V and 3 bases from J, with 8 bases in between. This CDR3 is CASSFGGYTGELFF. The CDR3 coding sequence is TGTGCCAGCAGTTTTGGGGGGTACACCGGGGAGCTGTTTTTT.

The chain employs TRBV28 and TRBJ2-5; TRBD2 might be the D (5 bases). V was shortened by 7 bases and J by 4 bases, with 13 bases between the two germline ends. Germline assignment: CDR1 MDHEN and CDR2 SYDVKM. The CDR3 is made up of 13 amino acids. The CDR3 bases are TGTGCCAGCACACGGACTGGGTTAGAGACCCAGTACTTC. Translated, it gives CASTRTGLETQYF.

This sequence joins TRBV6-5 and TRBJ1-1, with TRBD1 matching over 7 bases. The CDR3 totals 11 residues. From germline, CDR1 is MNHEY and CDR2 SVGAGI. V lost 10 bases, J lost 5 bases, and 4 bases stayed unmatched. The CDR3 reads CATQGGTEAFF. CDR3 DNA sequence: TGTGCCACTCAGGGGGGTACTGAAGCTTTCTTT.

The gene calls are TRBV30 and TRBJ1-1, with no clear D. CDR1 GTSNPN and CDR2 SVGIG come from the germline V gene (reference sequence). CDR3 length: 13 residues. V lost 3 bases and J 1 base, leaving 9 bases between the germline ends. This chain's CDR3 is CAWRRVPNTEAFF. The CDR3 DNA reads TGTGCCTGGAGGAGGGTTCCGAACACTGAAGCTTTCTTT. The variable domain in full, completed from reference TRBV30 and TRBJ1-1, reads SQTIHQWPATLVQPVGSPLSLECTVEGTSNPNLYWYRQAAGRGLQLLFYSVGIGQISSEVPQNLSASRPQDRQFILSSKKLLLSDSGFYLCAWRRVPNTEAFFGQGTRLTVV.

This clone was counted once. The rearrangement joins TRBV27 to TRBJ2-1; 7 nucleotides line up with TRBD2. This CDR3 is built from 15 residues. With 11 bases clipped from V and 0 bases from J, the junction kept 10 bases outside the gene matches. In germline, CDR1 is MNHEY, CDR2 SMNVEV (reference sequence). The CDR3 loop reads CAGPLGGSSYNEQFF. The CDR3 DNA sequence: TGTGCCGGGCCCCTGGGAGGGAGCTCCTACAATGAGCAGTTCTTC.

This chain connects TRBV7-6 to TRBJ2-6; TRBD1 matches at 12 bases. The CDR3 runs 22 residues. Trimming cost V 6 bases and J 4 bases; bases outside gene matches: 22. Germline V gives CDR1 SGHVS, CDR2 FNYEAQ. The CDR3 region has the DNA TGTGCCAGCAGGACGGGACGTCGGGACAGGGGGCGAGGGGAAGACGGGGCCAACGTCCTGACTTTC. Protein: CASRTGRRDRGRGEDGANVLTF.